Presented here are 2 T cell receptor beta chains from one specimen sequenced in a study of blood T cell repertoires in COVID-19 (dated by TCRdb to the early 2020s). Libraries were prepared through the immunoSEQ multiplex PCR assay. The source is immuneACCESS, and TCRdb retained only in-frame sequences with V and J called. Part of the clones is not carried over; for the studies checked, unresolved V genes explain less than half of this, and the remainder is unexplained. Counted in this sample were about 110,000 clones; 82% of them appeared once. The ten largest clones add up to less than 8% of the sample. The sequenced material came from peripheral blood. Receptor source: a man in his 70s with acute or convalescent COVID-19.

This sequence joins TRBV25-1 and TRBJ1-2; TRBD1 matches 8 bases. Looked up from germline, CDR1 is MGHDK and CDR2 is SYGVNS. The junction had 9 bases not matched to a gene; V was cut back by 6 bases and J by 6 bases. This CDR3 spans 14 amino acids. CDR3 DNA: TGTGCCAGCAGACAAGGACAGGGAAATAATGGCTACACCTTC. This encodes CASRQGQGNNGYTF.

The chain uses TRBV10-3 and TRBJ2-2; 8 positions agree with TRBD1. This CDR3 is 16 amino acids long. With 7 bases clipped from V and 2 bases from J, the junction kept 9 bases outside the gene matches. Germline CDR1 is ENHRY and CDR2 is SYGVKD. The CDR3: CAIKKNPGGNTGELFF. Written as DNA, the CDR3 is TGTGCCATCAAAAAAAATCCAGGGGGCAACACCGGGGAGCTGTTTTTT.